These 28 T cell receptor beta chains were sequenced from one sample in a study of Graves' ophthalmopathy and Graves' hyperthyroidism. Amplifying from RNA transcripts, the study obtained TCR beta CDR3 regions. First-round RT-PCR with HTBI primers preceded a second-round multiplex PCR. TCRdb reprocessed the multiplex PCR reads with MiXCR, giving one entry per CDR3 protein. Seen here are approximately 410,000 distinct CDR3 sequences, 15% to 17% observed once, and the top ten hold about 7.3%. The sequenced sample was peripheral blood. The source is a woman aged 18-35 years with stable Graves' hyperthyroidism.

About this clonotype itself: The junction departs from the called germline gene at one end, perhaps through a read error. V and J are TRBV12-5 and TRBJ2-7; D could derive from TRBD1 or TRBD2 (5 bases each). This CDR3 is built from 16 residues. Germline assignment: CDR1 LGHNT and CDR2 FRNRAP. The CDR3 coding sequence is TGTCCTAGTGGTTTGGGGGAGCAGGGACCCCCCTACGAGCAGTACTTC. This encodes CPSGLGEQGPPYEQYF.

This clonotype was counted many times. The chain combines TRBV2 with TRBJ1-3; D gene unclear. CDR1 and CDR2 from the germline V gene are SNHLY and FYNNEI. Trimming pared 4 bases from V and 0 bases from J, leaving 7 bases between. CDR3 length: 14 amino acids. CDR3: CASSGSISGNTIYF. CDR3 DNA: TGTGCCAGCAGTGGATCCATCTCTGGAAACACCATATATTTT.

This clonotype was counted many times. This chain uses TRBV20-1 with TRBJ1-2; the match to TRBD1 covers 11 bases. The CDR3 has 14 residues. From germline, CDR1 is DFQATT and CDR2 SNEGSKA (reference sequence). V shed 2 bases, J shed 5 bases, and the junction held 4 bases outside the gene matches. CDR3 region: CSARLGTGGYGYTF. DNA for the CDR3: TGCAGTGCTAGATTAGGGACAGGGGGATATGGCTACACCTTC.

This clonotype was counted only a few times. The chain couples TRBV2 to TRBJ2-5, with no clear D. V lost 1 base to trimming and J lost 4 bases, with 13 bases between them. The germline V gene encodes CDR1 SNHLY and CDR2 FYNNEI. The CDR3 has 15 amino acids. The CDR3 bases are TGTGCCAGCAGTGAAGTGGTGGCCAGACCAGAGACCCAGTACTTC. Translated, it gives CASSEVVARPETQYF.

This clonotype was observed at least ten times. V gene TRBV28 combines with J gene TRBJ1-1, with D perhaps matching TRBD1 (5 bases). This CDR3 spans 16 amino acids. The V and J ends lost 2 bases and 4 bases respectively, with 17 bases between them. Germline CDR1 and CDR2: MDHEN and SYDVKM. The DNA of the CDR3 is TGTGCCAGCAGTTTAAGTAGGGGAAGGTATGGCACTGAAGCTTTCTTT. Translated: CASSLSRGRYGTEAFF.

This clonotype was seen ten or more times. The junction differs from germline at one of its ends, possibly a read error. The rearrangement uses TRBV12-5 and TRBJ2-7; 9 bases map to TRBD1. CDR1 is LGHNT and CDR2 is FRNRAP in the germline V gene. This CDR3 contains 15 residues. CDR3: CASGLGGTGSFEQYF. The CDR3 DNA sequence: TGTGCTAGTGGTTTAGGAGGGACAGGGTCCTTCGAGCAGTACTTC.

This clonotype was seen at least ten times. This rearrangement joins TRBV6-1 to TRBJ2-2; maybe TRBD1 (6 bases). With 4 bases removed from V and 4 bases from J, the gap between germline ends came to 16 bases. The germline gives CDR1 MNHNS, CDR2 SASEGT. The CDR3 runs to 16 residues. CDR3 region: CASSGRGQPSTGELFF. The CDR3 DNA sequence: TGTGCCAGCAGTGGCCGCGGACAGCCTTCCACCGGGGAGCTGTTTTTT.

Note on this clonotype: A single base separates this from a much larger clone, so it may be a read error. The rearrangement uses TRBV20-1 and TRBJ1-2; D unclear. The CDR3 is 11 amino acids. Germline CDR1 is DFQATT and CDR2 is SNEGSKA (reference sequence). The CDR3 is CSAAEDYGFTF. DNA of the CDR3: TGCAGTGCGGCAGAAGACTATGGCTTCACCTTC.

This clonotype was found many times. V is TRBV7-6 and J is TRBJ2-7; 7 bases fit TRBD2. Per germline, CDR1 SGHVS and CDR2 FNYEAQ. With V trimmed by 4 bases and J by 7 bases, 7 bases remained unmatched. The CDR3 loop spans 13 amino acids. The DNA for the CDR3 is TGTGCCAGCAGCTCGGGGGGTTTGGGGGAGCAGTACTTC. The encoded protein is CASSSGGLGEQYF. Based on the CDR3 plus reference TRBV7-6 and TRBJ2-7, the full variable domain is GAGVSQSPRYKVTKRGQDVALRCDPISGHVSLYWYRQALGQGPEFLTYFNYEAQQDKSGLPNDRFSAERPEGSISTLTIQRTEQRDSAMYRCASSSGGLGEQYFGPGTRLTVT.

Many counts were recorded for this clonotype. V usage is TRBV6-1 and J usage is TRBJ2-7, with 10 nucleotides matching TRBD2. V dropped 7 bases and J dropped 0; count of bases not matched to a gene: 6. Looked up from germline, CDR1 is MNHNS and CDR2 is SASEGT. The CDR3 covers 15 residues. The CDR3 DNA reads TGTGCCAGCAACCCACTAGCGGGAAGCTCCTACGAGCAGTACTTC. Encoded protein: CASNPLAGSSYEQYF.

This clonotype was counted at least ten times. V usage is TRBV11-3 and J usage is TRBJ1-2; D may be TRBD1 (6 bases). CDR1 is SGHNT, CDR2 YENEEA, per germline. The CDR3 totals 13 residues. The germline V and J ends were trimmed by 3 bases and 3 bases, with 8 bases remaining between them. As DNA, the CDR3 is TGTGCCAGCAGCTTTAACAGGGACTATGGCTACACCTTC. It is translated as CASSFNRDYGYTF.

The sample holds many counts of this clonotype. The CDR3 DNA reads TGTGCCAGCAGCCTATCCCTGGGCGGGACTGGAACCTACGAGCAGTACTTC. This translates into CASSLSLGGTGTYEQYF. The chain recombines TRBV11-2 with TRBJ2-7; D is possibly TRBD2 (6 bases). The CDR3 loop spans 17 amino acids. Germline V CDR1 and CDR2: SGHAT, FQNNGV. Trimming left V 5 bases short and J 2 bases short, with 22 bases between.

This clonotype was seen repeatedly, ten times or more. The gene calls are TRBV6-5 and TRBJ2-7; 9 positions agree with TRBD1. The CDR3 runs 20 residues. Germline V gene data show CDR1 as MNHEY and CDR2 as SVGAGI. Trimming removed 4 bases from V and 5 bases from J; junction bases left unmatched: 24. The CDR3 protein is CASSSFSPGQGSLLDDEQYF. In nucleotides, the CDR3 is TGTGCCAGCAGTTCCTTCAGCCCGGGACAGGGTTCTCTCCTGGACGACGAGCAGTACTTC.

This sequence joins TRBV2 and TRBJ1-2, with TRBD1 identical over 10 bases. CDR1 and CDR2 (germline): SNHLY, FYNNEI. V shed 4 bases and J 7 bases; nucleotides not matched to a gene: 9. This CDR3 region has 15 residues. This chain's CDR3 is CASSVSAGTGAGYTF. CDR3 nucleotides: TGTGCCAGCAGTGTTAGTGCCGGGACAGGGGCTGGCTACACCTTC.

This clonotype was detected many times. The CDR3, as DNA: TGTGCCACCAGCAGGCGGACAGGGCGAGAGACCCAGTACTTC. This gives the protein CATSRRTGRETQYF. The chain joins TRBV15 to TRBJ2-5, with 8 bases lining up with TRBD1. Trimming took 3 bases from V and 4 from J; bases not matched to a gene: 4. Germline V lookup: CDR1 LNHNV, CDR2 YYDKDF (reference sequence). This CDR3 is built from 14 residues.

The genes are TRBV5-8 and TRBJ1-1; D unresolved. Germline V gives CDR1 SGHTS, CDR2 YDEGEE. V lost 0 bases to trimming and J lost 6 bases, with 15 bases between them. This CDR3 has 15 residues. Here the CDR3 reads CASSLEGQLAAEAFF. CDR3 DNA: TGTGCCAGCAGCTTGGAGGGTCAGCTAGCTGCTGAAGCTTTCTTT.

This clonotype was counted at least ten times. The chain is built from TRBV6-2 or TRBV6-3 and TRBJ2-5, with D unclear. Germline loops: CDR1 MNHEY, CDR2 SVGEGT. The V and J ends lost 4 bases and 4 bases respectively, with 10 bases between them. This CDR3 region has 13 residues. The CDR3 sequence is CASSSAPRETQYF. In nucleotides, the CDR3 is TGTGCCAGCAGTTCGGCGCCCCGAGAGACCCAGTACTTC.

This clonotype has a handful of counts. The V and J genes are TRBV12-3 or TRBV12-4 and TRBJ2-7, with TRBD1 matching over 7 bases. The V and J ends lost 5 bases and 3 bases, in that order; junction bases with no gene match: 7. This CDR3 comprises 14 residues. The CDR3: CASSPPGQSYEQYF. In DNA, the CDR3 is TGTGCCAGCAGTCCTCCGGGACAGAGCTACGAGCAGTACTTC.

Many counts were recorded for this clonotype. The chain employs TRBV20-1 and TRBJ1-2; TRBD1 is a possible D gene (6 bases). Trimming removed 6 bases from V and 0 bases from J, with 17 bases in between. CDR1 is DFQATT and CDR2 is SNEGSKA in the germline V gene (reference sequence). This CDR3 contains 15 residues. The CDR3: CSAIRVDSSNYGYTF. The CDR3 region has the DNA TGCAGTGCCATTAGGGTGGACAGTTCTAACTATGGCTACACCTTC.

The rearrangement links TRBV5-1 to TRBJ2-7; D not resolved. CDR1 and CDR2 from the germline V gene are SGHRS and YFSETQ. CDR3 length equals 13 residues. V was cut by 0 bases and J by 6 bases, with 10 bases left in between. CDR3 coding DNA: TGCGCCAGCAGCTTGGACGGCCCTCGCGAGCAGTACTTC. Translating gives CASSLDGPREQYF.

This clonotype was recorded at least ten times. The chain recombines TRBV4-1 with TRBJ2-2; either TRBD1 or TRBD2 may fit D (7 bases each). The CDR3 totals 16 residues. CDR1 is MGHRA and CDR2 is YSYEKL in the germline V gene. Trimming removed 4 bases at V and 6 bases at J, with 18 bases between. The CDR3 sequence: CASSLVGRGGAGELFF. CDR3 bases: TGCGCCAGCAGCCTCGTAGGCAGGGGGGGAGCCGGGGAGCTGTTTTTT.

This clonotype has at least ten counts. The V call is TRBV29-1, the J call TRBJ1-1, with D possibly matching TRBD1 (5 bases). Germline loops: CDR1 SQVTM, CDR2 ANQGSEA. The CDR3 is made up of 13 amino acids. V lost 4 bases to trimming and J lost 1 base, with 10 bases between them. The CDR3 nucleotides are TGCAGCGTTGCGGGCAGGGCGAACACTGAAGCTTTCTTT. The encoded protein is CSVAGRANTEAFF.

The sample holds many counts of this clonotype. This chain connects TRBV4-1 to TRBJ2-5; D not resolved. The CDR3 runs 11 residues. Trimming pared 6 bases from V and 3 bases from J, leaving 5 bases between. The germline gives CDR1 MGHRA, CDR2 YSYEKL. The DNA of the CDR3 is TGCGCCAGCAGTACCGAAGAGACCCAGTACTTC. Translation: CASSTEETQYF.

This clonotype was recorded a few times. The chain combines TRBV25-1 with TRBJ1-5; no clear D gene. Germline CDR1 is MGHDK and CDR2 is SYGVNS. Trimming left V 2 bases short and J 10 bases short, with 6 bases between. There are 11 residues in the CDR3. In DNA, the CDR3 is TGTGCCAGCAGTGAACCCATTCCCCAGCATTTT. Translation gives CASSEPIPQHF.

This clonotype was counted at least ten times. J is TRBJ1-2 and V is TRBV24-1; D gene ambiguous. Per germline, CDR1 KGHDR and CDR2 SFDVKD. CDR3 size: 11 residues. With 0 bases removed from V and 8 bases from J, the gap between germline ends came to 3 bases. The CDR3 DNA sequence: TGTGCCACCAGTGATTTGATCGGCTACACCTTC. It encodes CATSDLIGYTF.

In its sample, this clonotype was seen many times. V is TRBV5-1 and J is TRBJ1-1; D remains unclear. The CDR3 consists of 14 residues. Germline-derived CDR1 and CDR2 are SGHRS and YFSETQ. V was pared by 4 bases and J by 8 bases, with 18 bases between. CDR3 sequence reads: CASSLSGEDAEAFF. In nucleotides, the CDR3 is TGCGCCAGCAGCCTGAGCGGGGAGGACGCCGAAGCTTTCTTT.

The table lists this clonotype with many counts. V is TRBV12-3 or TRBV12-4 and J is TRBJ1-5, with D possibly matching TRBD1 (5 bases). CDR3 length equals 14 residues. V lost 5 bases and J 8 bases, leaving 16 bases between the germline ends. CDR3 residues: CASSTLGGYEPQHF. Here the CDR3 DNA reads TGTGCCAGCAGTACCCTGGGGGGGTACGAGCCCCAGCATTTT.

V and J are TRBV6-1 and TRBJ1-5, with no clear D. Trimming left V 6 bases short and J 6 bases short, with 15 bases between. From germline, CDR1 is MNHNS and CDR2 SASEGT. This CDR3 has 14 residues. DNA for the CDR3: TGTGCCAGCAGATTTTCGGCATCAGGTCAGCCCCAGCATTTT. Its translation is CASRFSASGQPQHF.